A selection of T cell receptor beta chains follows, all from one sample in a study of OX40 agonist ivuxolimab in advanced cancers. TCRdb's table, derived via immunoSEQ multiplex PCR, lists solely in-frame clones and lacks some. The data hold 75,000 to 100,000 clones, with 70% to 85% observed a single time. Source: CD4+ or CD8+ T cells sorted from blood, taken in a trial of the OX40 agonist ivuxolimab. Receptors were obtained from an adult with an advanced solid tumor such as melanoma, head and neck, liver or kidney cancer. CDR3s include the opening cysteine and the closing phenylalanine or tryptophan. A D gene is named only where the DNA matches it firmly. Clone size is not always given. Where it is, it says once, few, many or a class for expanded clones.

NA NA TRBJ2-3 TRBV4-1 TGCGCCAGCAGCCAAGGGAGGGGAAAGGGTCGGTATTTT CASSQGRGKGRYF
NA NA TRBJ1-2 TRBV15 TGTGCCACCAGCAGAGATCCTGGAGCGACCGAGGGCTACACCTTC CATSRDPGATEGYTF
NA NA TRBJ1-6 TRBV6-5 TGTGCCAGCAGTCGTTTCGTGGGGAATTCACCCCTCCACTTT CASSRFVGNSPLHF
many NA TRBJ2-1 TRBV4-2 TGTGCCAGCAGCCATCCCCCTGGGACATCTGACTCCTACAATGAGCAGTTCTTC CASSHPPGTSDSYNEQFF
NA NA TRBJ1-2 TRBV7-8 TGTGCCAGCAGCTTAACCGGGACGGCCTATGGCTACACCTTC CASSLTGTAYGYTF
NA NA TRBJ2-5 TRBV29-1 TGCAGCGTTCGGACTCTCCAAGAGACCCAGTACTTC CSVRTLQETQYF
NA NA TRBJ1-2 TRBV5-1 TGCGCCAGCAGCTTGGGAGGGGGACCCTCTGGGGGCTACACCTTC CASSLGGGPSGGYTF
NA TRBD2 TRBJ2-7 TRBV5-1 TGCGCCAGTCGTGAGGCTAGCGGGAGGGTTGGGAGCCACGAGCAGTACTTC CASREASGRVGSHEQYF
once NA TRBJ1-5 TRBV6-6 TGTGCCAGCAGTTACGCTATCAAACCCCAGCATTTT CASSYAIKPQHF
NA NA TRBJ2-2 TRBV6-5 TGTGCCAGCAGTCGGCAGGGGACCGGGGAGCTGTTTTTT CASSRQGTGELFF
NA NA TRBJ2-3 TRBV12-5 TGTGCTAGTGCCCCCCCGAGGGGCATAGATACGCAGTATTTT CASAPPRGIDTQYF
NA NA TRBJ2-7 TRBV12-5 TGTGCTAGTGGCCTAACGTGGGACCGGTCCTACGAGCAGTACTTC CASGLTWDRSYEQYF
NA NA TRBJ2-2 TRBV4-2 TGTGCCAGCAGCCAAGGTCAGGTCACGAACACCGGGGAGCTGTTTTTT CASSQGQVTNTGELFF
NA TRBD2 TRBJ2-7 TRBV4-2 TGTGCCAGCAGCCAAGCCGAGGCGGCTAGCGGGAGTGTCGAGTACGAGCAGTACTTC CASSQAEAASGSVEYEQYF
NA TRBD1 TRBJ1-1 TRBV27 TGTGCCAGCAGTTCGGGACAGTTCAGGACTGAAGCTTTCTTT CASSSGQFRTEAFF
NA TRBD2 TRBJ2-5 TRBV6-1 TGTGCCAGCAGTGAGGGCTGGGGGGGGTCTGAAGAGACCCAGTACTTC CASSEGWGGSEETQYF
NA TRBD2 TRBJ2-7 TRBV11-2 TGTGCCAGCAGCCCCAGACTAGCGGGTAGCCGGGAGCAGTACTTC CASSPRLAGSREQYF